The rows below give T cell receptor beta chains drawn from one sample of a study of T-cell memory formation after mild COVID-19. TCRdb re-derived calls from the 5' RACE reads in MiXCR, one entry per CDR3 protein. The sample has around 400,000 distinct CDR3 sequences, 20% to 30% seen once. The sequencing input was PBMCs or a T cell subset sorted from them (not recorded which). The receptor source for this set is an adult woman who had mild COVID-19 (a few samples of this study predate the infection). Cell type and time point are not known. Both conserved end residues are part of each CDR3. D genes are given only for firm matches. A row's size may be missing; if present it is once, few, many or a size class.

-,TRBV2,TRBJ2-5,few,TGTGCCAGCAGTGACGGGGAAGGGACCCAGTACTTC,CASSDGEGTQYF
TRBD1,TRBV29-1,TRBJ2-7,-,TGCAGCGTCCCCGGGACAGGGCGACGTGAGCAGTACTTC,CSVPGTGRREQYF
-,TRBV25-1,TRBJ2-7,-,TGTGCCAGCAGTAGAACAGGGAATCAGTACGAGCAGTACTTC,CASSRTGNQYEQYF
TRBD1,TRBV7-3,TRBJ2-1,few,TGTGCCAGCAGCTTAGAAGAGGGACAGGGGTTGAATGAGCAGTTCTTC,CASSLEEGQGLNEQFF
TRBD1,TRBV12-3/TRBV12-4,TRBJ1-3,-,TGTGCCAGCAGTTTGGCCGGGACAGGCCTAGGTGGAAACACCATATATTTT,CASSLAGTGLGGNTIYF
TRBD1,TRBV5-1,TRBJ2-7,-,TGCGCCAGCAGCTACTCCGACAGGGGGTACGAGCAGTACTTC,CASSYSDRGYEQYF
TRBD1,TRBV2,TRBJ1-5,-,TGTGCCAGCAGTGGGAGACAGGGTAACCAGCCCCAGCATTTT,CASSGRQGNQPQHF
TRBD1,TRBV18,TRBJ2-3,few,TGTGCCAGCTCCCCCGGACAGGCAGATACGCAGTATTTT,CASSPGQADTQYF
-,TRBV3-1,TRBJ1-2,-,TGTGCCAGCAGCCAGTTGGCAGGGTGGGATAACTATGGCTACACCTTC,CASSQLAGWDNYGYTF
-,TRBV2,TRBJ2-1,-,TGTGCCAGCAGTGAGGGGGGGCCCAATGAGCAGTTCTTC,CASSEGGPNEQFF
TRBD1,TRBV5-1,TRBJ2-1,once,TGCGCCAGCAGCTTGCTGGGACAGGGGGGCACCTACAATGAGCAGTTCTTC,CASSLLGQGGTYNEQFF
-,TRBV7-3,TRBJ2-3,-,TGTGCCAGCAGCCCCCAGGGACTGCTCACAGATACGCAGTATTTT,CASSPQGLLTDTQYF
-,TRBV5-1,TRBJ2-3,many,TGCGCCAGCAGCCGACGACCCCTAGACTCCACAGATACGCAGTATTTT,CASSRRPLDSTDTQYF
-,TRBV7-2,TRBJ1-2,few,TGTGCCAGCAGCCCCCCTCGGTACTATGGCTACACCTTC,CASSPPRYYGYTF
TRBD1,TRBV15,TRBJ1-1,-,TGTGCCACCGAGGACCGGGACAGGTTTCGAAGTCACACTGAAGCTTTCTTT,CATEDRDRFRSHTEAFF
-,TRBV11-2,TRBJ1-1,-,TGTGCCAGCAGCGCATGGACAGAAACTGAAGCTTTCTTT,CASSAWTETEAFF
TRBD2,TRBV6-5,TRBJ2-7,-,TGTGCCAGCAGTTGGACTAGCGGGACCTACGAGCAGTACTTC,CASSWTSGTYEQYF
-,TRBV29-1,TRBJ1-1,-,TGCAGCGTTGGGGCAGTCAGAAGGACTGAAGCTTTCTTT,CSVGAVRRTEAFF
-,TRBV7-6,TRBJ2-3,-,TGTGCCAGCAGCTTATCGGGGGCCACAGATACGCAGTATTTT,CASSLSGATDTQYF
TRBD1,TRBV19,TRBJ1-1,-,TGTGCCAGTACCCGGACAGGAGGGAACACTGAAGCTTTCTTT,CASTRTGGNTEAFF
-,TRBV28,TRBJ2-7,-,TGTGCCAGTTCAGATTACGTCTCCTACGAGCAGTACTTC,CASSDYVSYEQYF
TRBD1,TRBV20-1,TRBJ1-1,few,TGCAGTGCTAGAGAGACAGGGCCTAACACTGAAGCTTTCTTT,CSARETGPNTEAFF
-,TRBV7-9,TRBJ1-6,-,TGTGCCAGCAGCGACTCCGTGGCACCCCTCCACTTT,CASSDSVAPLHF
-,TRBV11-3,TRBJ2-1,-,TGTGCCAGCAGCTACAGTTCCCATGAGCAGTTCTTC,CASSYSSHEQFF
TRBD1,TRBV9,TRBJ1-2,-,TGTGCCAGCAGCGTTAATGGACAGGGGCATGGCTACACCTTC,CASSVNGQGHGYTF
-,TRBV20-1,TRBJ1-2,once,TGCAGTGCTAGAGGGGGCGGGTATGGCTACACCTTC,CSARGGGYGYTF
TRBD2,TRBV9,TRBJ2-7,-,TGTGCCAGCAGCCCGTTTCTAGCGGGTCGCTCCTACGAGCAGTACTTC,CASSPFLAGRSYEQYF
TRBD2,TRBV18,TRBJ2-1,-,TGTGCCAGCTCATCGCCGGGACTAGTCGCTCTCAATGAGCAGTTCTTC,CASSSPGLVALNEQFF
-,TRBV5-1,TRBJ2-1,few,TGCGCCAGCAGCTTGGATGGGGATGTTAGGAATGAGCAGTTCTTC,CASSLDGDVRNEQFF